This T cell receptor beta chain was captured in a study of CD8 T cells in ankylosing spondylitis. Points from the study as a whole: Both synovial fluid and blood in reactive arthritis had previously been reported to carry some motif variants.

The table lists this clonotype with many counts. Its target is unknown. In germline, CDR1 is SEHNR, CDR2 FQNEAQ (reference sequence). The ends lost 2 bases at V and 0 bases at J; junction bases unmatched: 12. The CDR3 is made up of 20 amino acids. A single record per CDR3 protein comes from TCRdb applying MiXCR to the 5' RACE reads. Among approximately 140,000 distinct CDR3 sequences listed, 7.5% to 9.5% were seen once. Input material: synovial fluid, either unsorted or a sorted T cell fraction (not recorded which). The receptor was derived from a male donor with ankylosing spondylitis. This chain joins TRBV7-9 and TRBJ2-6, with 8 bases aligning to TRBD2. The DNA of the CDR3 is TGTGCCAGCAGCTTATTCTGGGGGTTAGCGGGATACTCTGGGGCCAACGTCCTGACTTTC. It specifies CASSLFWGLAGYSGANVLTF. Together with reference TRBV7-9 and TRBJ2-6, the CDR3 gives the full variable domain: DTGVSQNPRHKITKRGQNVTFRCDPISEHNRLYWYRQTLGQGPEFLTYFQNEAQLEKSRLLSDRFSAERPKGSFSTLEIQRTEQGDSAMYLCASSLFWGLAGYSGANVLTFGAGSRLTVL.